The next 19 T cell receptor beta chains were all read from a single sample in a study of monozygotic twins with inflammatory bowel disease. Reanalyzing the 5' RACE reads, TCRdb keeps one entry per CDR3 protein, without DNA. Recorded for this sample: approximately 160,000 distinct CDR3 sequences. The sample consisted of blood. The receptors come from a human donor with ulcerative colitis or Crohn's disease, or a healthy co-twin of an affected twin (not recorded which).

V gene TRBV5-5 combines with J gene TRBJ2-2; the D call from TCRdb, TRBD2, cannot be confirmed without DNA. Germline V gene lookup returns CDR1 SGHKS and CDR2 YYEKEE (reference sequence). This CDR3 has 17 amino acids. CDR3 in amino acids: CASSLFSSGTNTGELFF.

The V and J genes are TRBV2 and TRBJ2-7; TCRdb proposes TRBD2, but this gene call is untestable without DNA. CDR1 SNHLY and CDR2 FYNNEI come from the germline V gene. CDR3 length equals 15 residues. CDR3 region: CASSELSSGSYEQYF.

The genes are TRBV30 and TRBJ2-3; TCRdb picks TRBD2, but there is no DNA to check that call. Germline CDR1 is GTSNPN and CDR2 is SVGIG (reference sequence). The CDR3 has 14 residues. This chain's CDR3 is CAWALAASTDTQYF.

The V gene is TRBV6-1, the J gene TRBJ1-2. Germline V gene lookup returns CDR1 MNHNS and CDR2 SASEGT. There are 14 residues in the CDR3. The CDR3 protein is CASSELDPRYGYTF.

The chain employs TRBV20-1 and TRBJ1-5; the TCRdb call, TRBD1, lacks DNA for checking. The CDR3 loop spans 16 amino acids. CDR1 DFQATT and CDR2 SNEGSKA come from the germline V gene (reference sequence). Here the CDR3 reads CSARAPTGMSNQPQHF.

CDR3: CASTMQAGGSYNEQFF. The V gene is TRBV19, the J gene TRBJ2-1. Germline CDR1 reads LNHDA; CDR2 reads SQIVND (reference sequence). CDR3 length: 16 amino acids.

The rearrangement uses TRBV19 and TRBJ2-1; TCRdb selects TRBD1, and the lack of DNA leaves this call unchecked. The CDR3 is 14 amino acids. Germline CDR1 reads LNHDA; CDR2 reads SQIVND (reference sequence). The CDR3 region is CASQTGGLFNEQFF.

CDR3 sequence: CASSLELAGNTGELFF. The rearrangement joins TRBV5-1 to TRBJ2-2; TCRdb reports TRBD2, a call that lacks DNA to check it against. The CDR3 is made up of 16 amino acids. Germline V lookup: CDR1 SGHRS, CDR2 YFSETQ.

The chain couples TRBV7-8 to TRBJ2-1; there is no DNA to check the TCRdb D call of TRBD2. Germline V gene data show CDR1 as SGHVS and CDR2 as FQNEAQ. This CDR3 has 17 amino acids. The CDR3 protein is CASSSIALYSSYNEQFF.

V and J are TRBV4-1 and TRBJ1-3; TCRdb selects TRBD1, and the lack of DNA leaves this call unchecked. CDR1 is MGHRA and CDR2 is YSYEKL in the germline V gene. CDR3 length equals 17 residues. CDR3 protein: CASSQVEGGWSGNTIYF.

This chain's CDR3 is CASTPAFSGANVLTF. The chain is built from TRBV19 and TRBJ2-6. The CDR3 sequence is 15 residues long. Germline V lookup: CDR1 LNHDA, CDR2 SQIVND (reference sequence).

The chain has TRBV5-1 and TRBJ2-2; TCRdb calls TRBD1, which cannot be checked without DNA. Germline V gene data show CDR1 as SGHRS and CDR2 as YFSETQ. The length of the CDR3 is 15 residues. The CDR3 loop reads CASSFSVSGTGELFF. Variable domain in full (rest from reference TRBV5-1 and TRBJ2-2): KAGVTQTPRYLIKTRGQQVTLSCSPISGHRSVSWYQQTPGQGLQFLFEYFSETQRNKGNFPGRFSGRQFSNSRSEMNVSTLELGDSALYLCASSFSVSGTGELFFGEGSRLTVL.

The chain is built from TRBV5-6 and TRBJ1-1. This CDR3 region has 14 residues. Germline lookup yields CDR1 SGHDT and CDR2 YYEEEE. The CDR3: CASSLVVGNTEAFF.

This chain uses TRBV4-2 with TRBJ2-7; TCRdb names TRBD2, which stays unverified in the absence of DNA. The CDR3 is 18 amino acids. CDR1 and CDR2 (germline): LGHNA, YNFKEQ. Here the CDR3 reads CASSQDQRGIGYSYEQYF.

The chain couples TRBV4-3 to TRBJ2-2. The germline gives CDR1 LGHNA, CDR2 YSLEER. The CDR3 is 14 residues long. CDR3 sequence: CASSQILAAGELFF.

This rearrangement joins TRBV27 to TRBJ1-5. This CDR3 region has 14 residues. The germline gives CDR1 MNHEY, CDR2 SMNVEV (reference sequence). CDR3 sequence: CATLGQGSNQPQHF.

The rearrangement uses TRBV9 and TRBJ1-6. Germline CDR1 is SGDLS and CDR2 is YYNGEE. CDR3 length: 16 residues. CDR3 protein: CASSREGSPGNSPLHF.

This chain links TRBV5-8 with TRBJ2-7; absent DNA, TCRdb's TRBD1 call cannot be checked. CDR3 length equals 14 residues. Germline CDR1 is SGHTS and CDR2 is YDEGEE. The CDR3 sequence: CASSLMDNSYEQYF.

CDR3 loop: CAYIRGLASNTGELFF. The chain links TRBV30 to TRBJ2-2; TCRdb's D gene call, TRBD2, goes unchecked for lack of DNA. The CDR3 loop spans 16 amino acids. Germline loops: CDR1 GTSNPN, CDR2 SVGIG (reference sequence).